This T cell receptor beta chain was retrieved from a study of T cells in Graves' hyperthyroidism and ophthalmopathy. Whole-study findings and limits: Clonotypes that were expanded in thyroid above 0.001 mostly appeared in blood too.

At least ten counts were recorded for this clonotype. Its cognate antigen is unknown. The TCR beta CDR3 regions underwent amplification using RNA transcripts as the source. HTBI primers were the set used in a first-round RT-PCR of the TCR CDR3. TCRdb re-called the multiplex PCR reads with MiXCR, one entry per CDR3 protein. The sample consists of nearly 600,000 distinct CDR3 sequences, around 14% of them appearing once. Researchers barred patients who had uncontrolled infection, other autoimmune disease, pregnancy or lactation. The receptor was derived from a woman aged 18-29 years with Graves' ophthalmopathy. Sequencing was done on a sample of blood.

The CDR3 region is CASSLEQRYNEQFF. The CDR3 nucleotides are TGTGCCAGCAGCTTGGAACAGCGGTACAATGAGCAGTTCTTC. V is TRBV5-6 and J is TRBJ2-1; weak D call: TRBD2 (5 bases). Trimming pared 0 bases from V and 4 bases from J, leaving 8 bases between. CDR3 length equals 14 residues. The germline gives CDR1 SGHDT, CDR2 YYEEEE.